This T cell receptor beta chain was identified during a study of CD8 T cells in Susac syndrome. To note about this clonotype: The antigen is not known. The DNA is left out, because the CDR3 cannot be placed on it with certainty; the CDR3 is given as TCRdb lists it.

TCR beta sequencing was performed on blood CD8+ and CD4+ T cells. The CDR3 extends over 15 residues, inclusive of both ends. It was with random hexamers that roughly 0.5 to 1 ug RNA was reverse transcribed. TCRdb re-derived calls from the immunoSEQ multiplex PCR reads in MiXCR, one entry per CDR3 protein. The sample has 400,000 or so distinct CDR3 sequences, 75% to 90% seen once. Study-level points and caveats: The study's TCR sequencing and HLA analysis covered a relatively small number of individuals, and the study acknowledged this.

The clonotype comes from a human donor with multiple sclerosis. The rearrangement links TRBV21-1 to TRBJ2-6. TRBV21-1 corresponds to a pseudogene. Sequencing was done on a sample of CD8+ T cells from PBMCs. The CDR3 loop is CASISFGSGANVLTF.